The 17 T cell receptor beta chains listed next were all sequenced from one sample in a study of cytomegalovirus exposure and HLA in healthy donors. Only in-frame clones appear in the TCRdb table, and some are missing; sequencing was by immunoSEQ multiplex PCR. The data show about 55,000 clones, 75% to 95% seen once. Sequenced input: PBMCs. The source of these receptors is a man younger than 35 in good health and CMV-seronegative.

The CDR3 DNA sequence: TGCGCCAGCAGATCATCGGGGGGCGGGAGAATAAGCAATGAGCAGTTCTTC. Protein product: CASRSSGGGRISNEQFF. The J gene is TRBJ2-1, the V gene TRBV5-1; possibly TRBD2 for D (7 bases). CDR1 is SGHRS and CDR2 is YFSETQ in the germline V gene. V shed 5 bases and J shed 6 bases, with 24 bases lying between them. The CDR3 is made up of 17 amino acids.

The chain recombines TRBV28 with TRBJ2-4; tentatively, D is TRBD2 (5 bases). Germline V gene lookup returns CDR1 MDHEN and CDR2 SYDVKM. This CDR3 has 14 amino acids. V was clipped by 6 bases and J by 1 base, with 10 bases between them. DNA for the CDR3: TGTGCCAGCAGACCCTCGGGGGCCAAAAACATTCAGTACTTC. Translation gives CASRPSGAKNIQYF. The full variable domain, in which reference TRBV28 and TRBJ2-4 provide the parts outside the CDR3, is DVKVTQSSRYLVKRTGEKVFLECVQDMDHENMFWYRQDPGLGLRLIYFSYDVKMKEKGDIPEGYSVSREKKERFSLILESASTNQTSMYLCASRPSGAKNIQYFGAGTRLSVL.

The chain joins TRBV10-3 to TRBJ2-2; 14 bases align to TRBD2. V was pared by 5 bases and J by 4 bases, with 12 bases of the junction left unmatched. This CDR3 is built from 19 residues. The germline CDR1 and CDR2 sequences are ENHRY and SYGVKD. CDR3 sequence: CAISFAGLAGELGTGELFF. CDR3 nucleotide sequence: TGTGCCATCAGTTTCGCGGGACTAGCGGGAGAACTAGGCACCGGGGAGCTGTTTTTT.

With respect to this clone: The same CDR3 is also encoded by other DNA sequences in this sample. The V gene is TRBV27, the J gene TRBJ2-6; D not certain. The germline gives CDR1 MNHEY, CDR2 SMNVEV (reference sequence). CDR3 length: 13 amino acids. The V gene lost 2 bases and the J gene lost 4 bases, with 3 bases spanning the gap. CDR3 residues: CASSLTGANVLTF. The CDR3 DNA reads TGTGCCAGCAGTTTAACAGGGGCCAACGTCCTGACTTTC.

V is TRBV6-5 and J is TRBJ1-2, with D maybe TRBD1 (5 bases). Germline lookup yields CDR1 MNHEY and CDR2 SVGAGI. Trimming left V 2 bases short and J 4 bases short, with 8 bases between. This CDR3 spans 13 amino acids. CDR3 sequence: CASSYRGGYGYTF. CDR3 coding DNA: TGTGCCAGCAGTTACAGGGGCGGCTATGGCTACACCTTC.

CDR3 sequence: CASRVLAGGPFEQFF. CDR3 DNA: TGTGCCAGCAGGGTTTTAGCGGGAGGGCCGTTTGAGCAGTTCTTC. The chain combines TRBV2 with TRBJ2-1, with 11 nucleotides matching TRBD2. This CDR3 has 15 amino acids. From germline, CDR1 is SNHLY and CDR2 FYNNEI. The J segment lost 9 bases and the V segment lost 6 bases, leaving 10 bases of the junction unmatched.

V usage is TRBV5-4 and J usage is TRBJ2-7; D is unresolved. The V gene's germline CDR1 is SGHNT and CDR2 YYREEE (reference sequence). Trimming took off 2 bases at V and 7 bases at J, with 10 bases between the two ends. The CDR3 runs 12 residues. CDR3 region: CASSLSVGEQYF. The CDR3, as DNA: TGTGCCAGCAGCTTAAGCGTTGGGGAGCAGTACTTC.

The chain couples TRBV2 to TRBJ2-1, with TRBD1 matching 9 bases. The CDR3 covers 12 residues. Germline V gene sequence: CDR1 SNHLY, CDR2 FYNNEI. The V gene end was trimmed by 6 bases and the J gene end by 8 bases; junction bases not matched to a gene: 2. The CDR3 DNA is TGTGCCAGCAGACAGGGGGCTTATGAGCAGTTCTTC. Translating it yields CASRQGAYEQFF.

This chain uses TRBV7-2 with TRBJ1-4; D gene uncertain. Trimming shortened V by 4 bases and J by 0 bases, and 18 bases separated the two germline ends. Germline V gene data show CDR1 as SGHTA and CDR2 as FQGNSA. The CDR3 sequence is 18 residues long. CDR3 DNA sequence: TGTGCCAGCAGCTCGGGGATGATAGCGGGTCCAACTAATGAAAAACTGTTTTTT. This sequence encodes CASSSGMIAGPTNEKLFF.

V usage is TRBV7-6 and J usage is TRBJ1-2, with 7 positions matching TRBD1. The CDR3 loop spans 14 amino acids. Trimming removed 5 bases from V and 8 bases from J; junction bases left unmatched: 11. Germline loops: CDR1 SGHVS, CDR2 FNYEAQ. The CDR3 DNA reads as TGTGCCAGCAGCCCCCAGGGGGGTTGGGCAGGCTACACCTTC. This sequence encodes CASSPQGGWAGYTF.

This sequence joins TRBV28 and TRBJ1-4; 11 nucleotides line up with TRBD1. The CDR3 has 18 amino acids. V shed 3 bases and J 0 bases; nucleotides not matched to a gene: 6. In germline, CDR1 is MDHEN, CDR2 SYDVKM. DNA for the CDR3: TGTGCCAGCAGTTTCCGGGGACAGGGGGGTGCAACTAATGAAAAACTGTTTTTT. Its translation: CASSFRGQGGATNEKLFF.

This chain uses TRBV9 with TRBJ2-7; TRBD2 might be the D (6 bases). This CDR3 region has 15 residues. Germline V CDR1 and CDR2: SGDLS, YYNGEE. V lost 4 bases to trimming and J lost 3 bases, with 17 bases between them. CDR3 sequence reads: CASSPSSREFYEQYF. The CDR3 DNA reads TGTGCCAGCAGCCCCTCTTCCCGGGAGTTCTACGAGCAGTACTTC.

CDR3 protein: CASSLVGRGNTEAFF. DNA of the CDR3: TGTGCCAGCAGCTTGGTGGGCAGGGGTAACACTGAAGCTTTCTTT. The chain combines TRBV5-6 with TRBJ1-1, with TRBD1 as a possible D gene (6 bases). The germline V gene encodes CDR1 SGHDT and CDR2 YYEEEE. CDR3 length: 15 amino acids. The germline V and J ends were trimmed by 0 bases and 2 bases, with 11 bases remaining between them.

V gene TRBV5-4 combines with J gene TRBJ2-1; D is unresolved. CDR1 is SGHNT, CDR2 YYREEE, per germline (reference sequence). The CDR3 totals 15 residues. V was trimmed by 4 bases and J by 4 bases, leaving 15 bases between them. CDR3 amino acids: CASSLFQAPYNEQFF. The CDR3 bases are TGTGCCAGCAGCCTATTCCAGGCACCTTACAATGAGCAGTTCTTC.

In DNA, the CDR3 is TGTGCCAGCAGTTCCGGGCGGGACTATAACAATGAGCAGTTCTTC. Amino acids: CASSSGRDYNNEQFF. This rearrangement joins TRBV27 to TRBJ2-1; TRBD2 matches at 7 bases. CDR3 length: 15 amino acids. The trim removed 4 bases at V and 5 bases at J, leaving 8 bases unmatched. Germline CDR1 MNHEY, CDR2 SMNVEV (reference sequence).

This clone was found once. The chain has TRBV28 and TRBJ2-2, with D perhaps matching TRBD1 (6 bases). Germline CDR1 and CDR2: MDHEN and SYDVKM. This CDR3 contains 18 residues. Between the trimmed V and J ends, which lost 3 bases and 1 base, there was a span of 18 bases. The CDR3 region is CASSFSPGIQGNTGELFF. The CDR3 nucleotides read TGTGCCAGCAGTTTTAGCCCTGGGATACAGGGGAACACCGGGGAGCTGTTTTTT.

The CDR3 loop is CASSRYNEQFF. The CDR3 DNA is TGTGCCAGCAGCCGGTACAATGAGCAGTTCTTC. The chain has TRBV5-6 and TRBJ2-1; D is uncertain. Trimming left V 4 bases short and J 4 bases short, with 3 bases between. CDR1 SGHDT and CDR2 YYEEEE come from the germline V gene. The CDR3 is made up of 11 amino acids.